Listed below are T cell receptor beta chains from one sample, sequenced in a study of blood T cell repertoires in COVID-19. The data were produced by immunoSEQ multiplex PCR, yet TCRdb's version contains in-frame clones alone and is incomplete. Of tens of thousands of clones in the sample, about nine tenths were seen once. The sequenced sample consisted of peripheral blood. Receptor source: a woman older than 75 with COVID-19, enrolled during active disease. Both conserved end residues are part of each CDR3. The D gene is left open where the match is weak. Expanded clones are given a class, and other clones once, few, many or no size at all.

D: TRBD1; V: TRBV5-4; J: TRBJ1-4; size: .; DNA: TGTGCCAGCAGCAGACAGGGGGCGGGTGAAAAACTGTTTTTT; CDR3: CASSRQGAGEKLFF
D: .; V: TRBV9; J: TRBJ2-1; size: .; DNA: TGTGCCAGCAGCCAGTTATCCTTTGACAATGAGCAGTTCTTC; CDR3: CASSQLSFDNEQFF
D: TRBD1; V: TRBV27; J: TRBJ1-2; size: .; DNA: TGTGCCAGCAGTGCCTGGGACAGGCGAAGGGGCTACACCTTC; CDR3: CASSAWDRRRGYTF
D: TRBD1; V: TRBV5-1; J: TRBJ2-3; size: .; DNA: TGCGCCAGCAGCCCTGCCGGGGACAGCTTCACAGATACGCAGTATTTT; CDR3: CASSPAGDSFTDTQYF
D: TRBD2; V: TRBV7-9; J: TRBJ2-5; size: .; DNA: TGTGCCAGCAGCTTAATGGCGGGAGACCACGGGACCCAGTACTTC; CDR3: CASSLMAGDHGTQYF
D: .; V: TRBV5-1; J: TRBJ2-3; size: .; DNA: TGCGCCAGCAGCCCCAAGCCCGGGGGCACAGATACGCAGTATTTT; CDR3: CASSPKPGGTDTQYF
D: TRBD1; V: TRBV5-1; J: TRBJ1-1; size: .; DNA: TGCGCCAGCAGCTTGGTGCGACAGGGAACTGAAGCTTTCTTT; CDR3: CASSLVRQGTEAFF
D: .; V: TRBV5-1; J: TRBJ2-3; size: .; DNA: TGCGCCAGCAGCTTGCAGGGGATGGGCACAGATACGCAGTATTTT; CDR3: CASSLQGMGTDTQYF
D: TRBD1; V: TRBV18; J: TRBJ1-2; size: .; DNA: TGTGCCAGCTCACCAACGGGACAGGGTAACTATGGCTACACCTTC; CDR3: CASSPTGQGNYGYTF
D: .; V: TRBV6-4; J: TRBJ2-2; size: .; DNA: TGTGCCAGCAAACCGGGACATACGAACACCGGGGAGCTGTTTTTT; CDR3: CASKPGHTNTGELFF
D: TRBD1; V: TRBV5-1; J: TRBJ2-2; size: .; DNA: TGCGCCAGCAGCCCGGGACAGGGGGCCACCGGGGAGCTGTTTTTT; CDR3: CASSPGQGATGELFF
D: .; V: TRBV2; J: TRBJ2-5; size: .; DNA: TGTGCCAGCAGTGCAAACCAGGGTCGGGAGACCCAGTACTTC; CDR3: CASSANQGRETQYF
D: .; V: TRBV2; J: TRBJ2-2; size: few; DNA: TGTGCCAGCAGTGGACAGTTTCCCGGGGAGCTGTTTTTT; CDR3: CASSGQFPGELFF
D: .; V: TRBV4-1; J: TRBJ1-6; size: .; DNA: TGCGCCAGCAGCCAAGTTCAGGATTCACCCCTCCACTTT; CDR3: CASSQVQDSPLHF
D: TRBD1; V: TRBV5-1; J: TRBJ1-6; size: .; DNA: TGCGCCAGCAGCTTGAAGGACAGGGGGTGGTTTTCACCCCTCCACTTT; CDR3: CASSLKDRGWFSPLHF
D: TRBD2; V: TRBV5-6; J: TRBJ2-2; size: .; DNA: TGTGCCAGCAGCTTGTTGGCGGGGGGGTTCACCGGGGAGCTGTTTTTT; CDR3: CASSLLAGGFTGELFF
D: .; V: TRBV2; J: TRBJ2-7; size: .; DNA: TGTGCCAGCATGAGGGAGGTTGCCTACGAGCAGTACTTC; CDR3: CASMREVAYEQYF
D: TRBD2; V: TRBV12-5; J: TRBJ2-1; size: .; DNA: TGTGCTAGTGGTCCTAGCGGGGGGGCCGATGAGCAGTTCTTC; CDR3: CASGPSGGADEQFF
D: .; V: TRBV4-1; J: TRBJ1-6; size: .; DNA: TGCGCCAGCAGCCAAGTCGGGCCGGGGGCACCCCTCCACTTT; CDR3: CASSQVGPGAPLHF
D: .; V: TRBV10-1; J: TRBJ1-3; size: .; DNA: TGCGCCAGCCCCCCAAAAAACACCATATATTTT; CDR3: CASPPKNTIYF
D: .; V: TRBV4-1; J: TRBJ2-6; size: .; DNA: TGCGCCAGCAGCCAAACTCCTGGGGCCAACGTCCTGACTTTC; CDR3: CASSQTPGANVLTF
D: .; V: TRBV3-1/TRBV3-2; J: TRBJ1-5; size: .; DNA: TGTGCCAGCAGCCAAGCGCGAGGGAATCAGCCCCAGCATTTT; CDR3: CASSQARGNQPQHF
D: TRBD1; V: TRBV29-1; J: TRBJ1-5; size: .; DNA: TGCAGCGTGGGGACAGGGGGCGGCAATCAGCCCCAGCATTTT; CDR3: CSVGTGGGNQPQHF
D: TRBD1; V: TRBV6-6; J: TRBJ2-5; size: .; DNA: TGTGCCAGCAGCCGCGACAGGGTTCAGGAGACCCAGTACTTC; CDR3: CASSRDRVQETQYF
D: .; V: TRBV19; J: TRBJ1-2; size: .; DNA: TGTGCCAGTAGGGAGGAGGGCAGGCTCTATGGCTACACCTTC; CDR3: CASREEGRLYGYTF
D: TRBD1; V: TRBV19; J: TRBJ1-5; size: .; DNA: TGTGCCAGTAGTATCAGGGGGCCCCAGCCCCAGCATTTT; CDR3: CASSIRGPQPQHF
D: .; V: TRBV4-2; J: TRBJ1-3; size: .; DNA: TGTGCCAGCAGCGTCGTGAGCTCTGGAAACACCATATATTTT; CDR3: CASSVVSSGNTIYF